The rows below give T cell receptor beta chains drawn from one sample of a study of control samples from healthy donors and cancer patients. Generated by immunoSEQ multiplex PCR, the TCRdb table keeps only in-frame clones and is missing some. The sample shows approximately 230,000 clones, over 75% of them seen only once. What was sequenced was PBMCs. All receptors come from a woman aged 55-69 years with lung cancer. CDR3s include the opening cysteine and the closing phenylalanine or tryptophan. Each record gives: V gene, D gene, J gene, clone size, CDR3 protein, CDR3 DNA. A D gene is named only where the DNA matches it firmly. Not all rows give a size; the values are once, few, many and, for expanded clones, a class.

>TRBV5-4|NA|TRBJ1-2|NA
CASKVDSGANYGYTF
TGTGCCAGCAAAGTGGACAGCGGAGCTAACTATGGCTACACCTTC
>TRBV5-1|TRBD2|TRBJ2-7|NA
CASSLTSGGPYEQYF
TGCGCCAGCAGCTTGACTAGCGGGGGGCCCTACGAGCAGTACTTC
>TRBV3-1/TRBV3-2|NA|TRBJ2-5|NA
CASSHRGTYQETQYF
TGTGCCAGCAGCCACAGGGGAACGTACCAAGAGACCCAGTACTTC
>TRBV6-4|TRBD1|TRBJ1-2|few
CASSDISQGAYYGYTF
TGTGCCAGCAGTGACATATCACAGGGGGCCTACTATGGCTACACCTTC
>TRBV7-2|TRBD2|TRBJ2-2|NA
CASSPQSGKTGELFF
TGTGCCAGCAGCCCCCAGAGCGGGAAAACCGGGGAGCTGTTTTTT
>TRBV18|NA|TRBJ1-5|NA
CASSPQGSGQPQHF
TGTGCCAGCTCACCGCAGGGATCCGGTCAGCCCCAGCATTTT
>TRBV7-9|NA|TRBJ1-1|NA
CASSLAPPGMNTEAFF
TGTGCCAGCAGCTTAGCCCCTCCAGGCATGAACACTGAAGCTTTCTTT
>TRBV7-2|NA|TRBJ2-1|NA
CASSLVGGAYNEQFF
TGTGCCAGCAGCTTAGTAGGAGGGGCCTACAATGAGCAGTTCTTC
>TRBV6-5|TRBD1|TRBJ1-2|NA
CASTIRQGAGYGYTF
TGTGCCAGCACGATCCGGCAGGGGGCTGGTTATGGCTACACCTTC
>TRBV9|TRBD1|TRBJ2-7|NA
CASSVGVGQTYEQYF
TGTGCCAGCAGCGTAGGGGTGGGACAGACCTACGAGCAGTACTTC
>TRBV6-6|TRBD1|TRBJ1-1|NA
CASSLRGSGAEAFF
TGTGCCAGCAGTCTCAGGGGGAGCGGCGCTGAAGCTTTCTTT
>TRBV18|NA|TRBJ2-2|NA
CASSPRTTGELFF
TGTGCCAGCTCACCCCGAACCACCGGGGAGCTGTTTTTT
>TRBV18|TRBD1|TRBJ2-5|NA
CASSPSTGASSRETQYF
TGTGCCAGCTCACCTTCGACAGGGGCATCCTCAAGAGAAACCCAGTACTTC
>TRBV19|NA|TRBJ1-1|NA
CASSILGFTEAFF
TGTGCCAGTAGTATCTTAGGGTTTACTGAAGCTTTCTTT
>TRBV7-9|NA|TRBJ1-1|NA
CASRPTLGKGDTEAFF
TGTGCCAGCAGACCAACCCTGGGGAAGGGGGACACTGAAGCTTTCTTT
>TRBV18|NA|TRBJ1-2|NA
CASSPVNRDGYTF
TGTGCCAGCTCACCTGTGAACAGGGATGGCTACACCTTC
>TRBV9|NA|TRBJ2-2|NA
CASSLSYTGELFF
TGTGCCAGCAGCCTTAGTTACACCGGGGAGCTGTTTTTT
>TRBV3-1/TRBV3-2|NA|TRBJ2-3|NA
CASSRGQRDTDTQYF
TGTGCCAGCAGCCGGGGACAGCGGGACACAGATACGCAGTATTTT
>TRBV14|TRBD1|TRBJ1-2|NA
CASSVTGGEGYGYTF
TGTGCCAGCAGCGTTACAGGGGGCGAAGGCTATGGCTACACCTTC
>TRBV13|NA|TRBJ2-1|NA
CASSLGGSHESYNEQFF
TGTGCCAGCAGCTTAGGCGGGAGCCATGAATCCTACAATGAGCAGTTCTTC
>TRBV7-3|NA|TRBJ2-5|NA
CASRKTGQTGETQYF
TGTGCCAGCAGAAAGACAGGCCAAACCGGGGAGACCCAGTACTTC
>TRBV6-5|NA|TRBJ2-2|NA
CASRSTARLFF
TGTGCCAGCCGGTCCACCGCGCGGCTGTTTTTT
>TRBV10-3|NA|TRBJ2-7|NA
CASRAQVLHEQYF
TGTGCCTCCAGGGCGCAGGTTCTCCACGAGCAGTACTTC
>TRBV19|TRBD1|TRBJ1-6|few
CASKGQGNSPLHF
TGTGCCAGTAAGGGACAGGGGAATTCACCCCTCCACTTT
>TRBV11-2|TRBD2|TRBJ2-1|few
CASSPLAGPYNEQFF
TGTGCCAGCAGTCCACTAGCGGGCCCCTACAATGAGCAGTTCTTC
>TRBV5-5|TRBD1|TRBJ1-1|NA
CASSLDPGQGAEAFF
TGTGCCAGCAGCTTAGACCCGGGACAGGGCGCTGAAGCTTTCTTT
>TRBV9|NA|TRBJ2-7|NA
CASSVDGTIYEQYF
TGTGCCAGCAGCGTCGACGGAACCATCTACGAGCAGTACTTC
>TRBV21-1|NA|TRBJ2-7|few
CASRDTPSYEQYF
TGTGCCAGTCGGGACACTCCTTCCTACGAGCAGTACTTC
>TRBV5-8|NA|TRBJ1-1|NA
CASSSRRGNTEAFF
TGTGCCAGCAGCTCCCGACGGGGAAACACTGAAGCTTTCTTT
>TRBV7-3|TRBD1|TRBJ1-1|NA
CASSERTGMNTEAFF
TGTGCCAGCAGCGAAAGGACAGGGATGAACACTGAAGCTTTCTTT
>TRBV14|NA|TRBJ1-1|few
CASSQIRGAVPGYVNTEAFF
TGTGCCAGCAGCCAAATACGAGGCGCGGTCCCCGGATACGTGAACACTGAAGCTTTCTTT
>TRBV6-1|NA|TRBJ1-5|NA
CASSEAGRGAWQPQHF
TGTGCCAGCAGTGAAGCCGGCAGGGGCGCATGGCAGCCCCAGCATTTT
>TRBV15|NA|TRBJ2-7|NA
CATSRDLEAYEQYF
TGTGCCACCAGCAGAGATCTCGAAGCCTACGAGCAGTACTTC
>TRBV3-1/TRBV3-2|NA|TRBJ1-6|NA
CASSLNWNSPLHF
TGTGCCAGCAGCCTGAATTGGAATTCACCCCTCCACTTT
>TRBV29-1|TRBD2|TRBJ2-3|NA
CSVEDGLAGGLTDTQYF
TGCAGCGTTGAAGACGGACTAGCGGGGGGGCTGACAGATACGCAGTATTTT
>TRBV10-3|NA|TRBJ2-7|NA
CAISESARDEQYF
TGTGCCATCAGTGAGTCAGCCAGAGACGAGCAGTACTTC
>TRBV3-1/TRBV3-2|NA|TRBJ2-5|once
CASSPPGTLGGETQYF
TGTGCCAGCAGCCCCCCCGGGACCCTGGGTGGAGAGACCCAGTACTTC
>TRBV9|NA|TRBJ1-5|few
CASSVGGQSNQPQHF
TGTGCCAGCAGCGTAGGTGGGCAGAGCAATCAGCCCCAGCATTTT
>TRBV7-7|TRBD2|TRBJ2-5|NA
CASSLALAGELATQYF
TGTGCTAGCAGCTTAGCTCTAGCGGGAGAGCTAGCGACCCAGTACTTC
>TRBV6-4|TRBD1|TRBJ2-2|once
CASRQQPGGNTGELFF
TGTGCCAGCAGACAGCAACCAGGGGGGAACACCGGGGAGCTGTTTTTT
>TRBV29-1|NA|TRBJ1-2|NA
CSVDSYRGYTF
TGCAGCGTTGACTCGTATCGTGGCTACACCTTC
>TRBV2|NA|TRBJ1-1|NA
CASTGAQSTEAFF
TGTGCCAGCACAGGGGCGCAGAGCACTGAAGCTTTCTTT
>TRBV16|NA|TRBJ2-7|NA
CASSFDRQQYF
TGTGCCAGCAGCTTCGACAGACAGCAGTACTTC
>TRBV5-6|TRBD1|TRBJ2-1|NA
CASSSGTGVSPWDNEQFF
TGTGCCAGCAGCTCCGGGACAGGCGTATCCCCTTGGGACAATGAGCAGTTCTTC